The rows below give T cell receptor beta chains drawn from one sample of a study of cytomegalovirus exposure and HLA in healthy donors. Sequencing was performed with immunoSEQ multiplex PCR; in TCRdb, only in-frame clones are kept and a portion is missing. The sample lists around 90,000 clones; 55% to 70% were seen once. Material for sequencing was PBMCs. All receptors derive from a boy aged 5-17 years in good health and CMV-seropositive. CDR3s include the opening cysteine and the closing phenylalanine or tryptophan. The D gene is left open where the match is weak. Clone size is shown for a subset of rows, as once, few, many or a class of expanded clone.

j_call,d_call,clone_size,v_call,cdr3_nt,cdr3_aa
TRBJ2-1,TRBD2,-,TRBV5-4,TGTGCCAGCAGCATTCCCCTAGCGGGGGGGAACAATGAGCAGTTCTTC,CASSIPLAGGNNEQFF
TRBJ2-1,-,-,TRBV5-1,TGCGCCAGCAGCCGGACTAACCGAGACTACAATGAGCAGTTCTTC,CASSRTNRDYNEQFF
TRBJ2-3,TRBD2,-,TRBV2,TGTGCCAGCAAAGGTCGGGCTAGCGGGGGGGCTTTGAGCACAGATACGCAGTATTTT,CASKGRASGGALSTDTQYF
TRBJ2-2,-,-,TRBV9,TGTGCCAGCAGCGTAGATCACGGGGAGCTGTTTTTT,CASSVDHGELFF
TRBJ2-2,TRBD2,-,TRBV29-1,TGCAGCGTTAATCTAGCGGGGGGTCGAACCGGGGAGCTGTTTTTT,CSVNLAGGRTGELFF
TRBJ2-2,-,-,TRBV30,TGTGCCTGGAGTGTAAAACAGGTCCCCACCGGGGAGCTGTTTTTT,CAWSVKQVPTGELFF
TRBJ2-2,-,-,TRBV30,TGTGCCTGGCTGGGACAGAACACCGGGGAGCTGTTTTTT,CAWLGQNTGELFF
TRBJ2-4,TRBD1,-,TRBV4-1,TGCGCCAGCAGCCCTCCGGGACAGGGGGCACTAGCCAAAAACATTCAGTACTTC,CASSPPGQGALAKNIQYF
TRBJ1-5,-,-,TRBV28,TGTGCCAGCCGGGGGACGGGAGGCGTACAGCCCCAGCATTTT,CASRGTGGVQPQHF
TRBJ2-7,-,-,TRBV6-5,TGTGCCAGCAGTTATGGCAGGGGAACCTACGAGCAGTACTTC,CASSYGRGTYEQYF
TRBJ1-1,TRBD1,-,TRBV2,TGTGCCAGCAGTGGCGGACAGGGCACGTTTACGGCTTTCTTT,CASSGGQGTFTAFF
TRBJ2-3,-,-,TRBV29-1,TGCAGCGTTGCGAGGTTAACTAGCACAGATACGCAGTATTTT,CSVARLTSTDTQYF
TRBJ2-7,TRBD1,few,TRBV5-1,TGCGCCAGCAGCCAAACAGGGGGGACCTACGAGCAGTACTTC,CASSQTGGTYEQYF
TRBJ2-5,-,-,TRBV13,TGTGCCAGCAGCACCACGGAAGAGACCCAGTACTTC,CASSTTEETQYF
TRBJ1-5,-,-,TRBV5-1,TGCGCCAGCAGCTTGGCAGGACAAAATCAGCCCCAGCATTTT,CASSLAGQNQPQHF
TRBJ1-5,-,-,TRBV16,TGTGCCAGCAGCCAAGCGGGGACTAGCAATCAGCCCCAGCATTTT,CASSQAGTSNQPQHF
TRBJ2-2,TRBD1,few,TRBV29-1,TGCAGCGCCCTGCTGACAGGGGAATCCGGGGAGCTGTTTTTT,CSALLTGESGELFF
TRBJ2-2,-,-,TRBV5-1,TGCGCCAGCAGCTTTGGACCTAGCGCCGGGGAGCTGTTTTTT,CASSFGPSAGELFF
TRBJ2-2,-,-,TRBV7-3,TGTGCCAGCAGCTTATTTCGAGGGGGGGAGCTGTTTTTT,CASSLFRGGELFF
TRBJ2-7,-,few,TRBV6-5,TGTGCCAGCAGTTACGCGGGACAGTTAGGCGAGCAGTACTTC,CASSYAGQLGEQYF
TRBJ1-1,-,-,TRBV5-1,TGCGCCAGCAGTTCCCAGGGAACTATGAACACTGAAGCTTTCTTT,CASSSQGTMNTEAFF
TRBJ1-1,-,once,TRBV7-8,TGTGCCAGCAGCGCCCCGGGGGGGTACACTGAAGCTTTCTTT,CASSAPGGYTEAFF
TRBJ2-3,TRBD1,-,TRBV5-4,TGTGCCAGCAGCCTCGGACAGGGGCCAGATACGCAGTATTTT,CASSLGQGPDTQYF
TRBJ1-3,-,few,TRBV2,TGTGCCAGCAGTAACCCAGGGCGTGGAAACACCATATATTTT,CASSNPGRGNTIYF
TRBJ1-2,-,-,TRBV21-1,TGTGCCAGCAGCAAAGGGGGGACAGAAAAAATCTATGGCTACACCTTC,CASSKGGTEKIYGYTF
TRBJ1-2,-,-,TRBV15,TGTGCCACCAGCAGAGAGGGGCCGACCTTCTATGGCTACCCCTTC,CATSREGPTFYGYPF
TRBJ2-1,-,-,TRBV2,TGTGCCAGCACTTTTTACAATGAGCAGTTCTTC,CASTFYNEQFF
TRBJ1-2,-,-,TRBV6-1,TGTGCCAGCAGTGCAGGGGTTTGGTATGGCTACCCCTTC,CASSAGVWYGYPF
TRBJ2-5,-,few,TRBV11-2,TGTGCCAGCAGCTTAGATCGGCTTGGGGCGATCCAAGAGACCCAGTACTTC,CASSLDRLGAIQETQYF
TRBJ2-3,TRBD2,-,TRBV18,TGTGCCAGCTCCGGGACTAGCGGGAGGAGAGATACGCAGTATTTT,CASSGTSGRRDTQYF
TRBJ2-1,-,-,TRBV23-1,TGCGCCAGCAGTGGGGGGACGGAGCAGTTCTTC,CASSGGTEQFF
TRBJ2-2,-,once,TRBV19,TGTGCCAGTAGTATAGGGAGTTTCGGGGAGCTGTTTTTT,CASSIGSFGELFF
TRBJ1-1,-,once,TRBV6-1,TGTGCCAGCAGTGAAGGCAGGGAGGACGAAGCTTTCTTT,CASSEGREDEAFF
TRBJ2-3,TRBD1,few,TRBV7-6,TGTGCCAGCAGCTCGGACAGGGGGCAGGGAGATACGCAGTATTTT,CASSSDRGQGDTQYF
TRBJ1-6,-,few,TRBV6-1,TGTGCCAGCAGTGAGGCGGCAGTGAGCTATTCACCCCTCCACTTT,CASSEAAVSYSPLHF
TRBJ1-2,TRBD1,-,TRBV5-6,TGTGCCAGCAGCTTGGACAGGGGCTATGGCTACACCTTC,CASSLDRGYGYTF
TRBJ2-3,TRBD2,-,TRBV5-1,TGCGCCAGCAGCCCCCCGGGGGGGCTTACAGATACGCAGTATTTT,CASSPPGGLTDTQYF
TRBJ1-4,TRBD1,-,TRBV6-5,TGTGCCAGCAGTCTAGGACAGGCGACTAATGAAAAACTGTTTTTT,CASSLGQATNEKLFF
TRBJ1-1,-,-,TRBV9,TGTGCCAGCAGCGTAGTGGGACACTTGAACACTGAAGCTTTCTTT,CASSVVGHLNTEAFF
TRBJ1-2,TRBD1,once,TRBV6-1,TGTGCCAGCGGGGGTACAGGGGGCTATGGCTACACCTTC,CASGGTGGYGYTF
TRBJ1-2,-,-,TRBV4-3,TGCGCCAGCAGCCAACTCGGGGACACAAATAACTATGGCTACACCTTC,CASSQLGDTNNYGYTF
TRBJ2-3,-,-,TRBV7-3,TGTGCCAGCAGCTTATCCTTTCGGGGCACAGATACGCAGTATTTT,CASSLSFRGTDTQYF
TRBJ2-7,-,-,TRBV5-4,TGTGCCAGCAGCTTGGGAGTTATTACGAGCGAGCAGTACTTC,CASSLGVITSEQYF
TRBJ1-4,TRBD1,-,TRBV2,TGTGTCAGCCATTATAGACAGGGGACTAATGAAAAACTGTTTTTT,CVSHYRQGTNEKLFF
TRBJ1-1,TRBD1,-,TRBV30,TGTGCCTGGAGTAGTAAGGGGGCTCTAGGTGAAGCTTTCTTT,CAWSSKGALGEAFF
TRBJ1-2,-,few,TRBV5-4,TGTGCCAGCAGCTTGGCCCGGGGGACTGGCTATGGCTACACCTTC,CASSLARGTGYGYTF